This note documents a single T cell receptor (beta chain) sequence. Trimming at V came to 7 bases and at J to 5 bases, leaving 8 bases not matched to a gene. CDR3 length equals 13 residues. CDR1 is MDHEN, CDR2 SYDVKM, per germline. The data were taken from a study of blood T cell repertoires in COVID-19. In the study overall: Collection of acute and convalescent COVID-19 samples took place in the United States, Italy and Spain.

In the source study's methods: Estimates of nucleated cell counts were drawn from the amplification of reference gene primers. The repertoire was sequenced with immunoSEQ multiplex PCR; TCRdb's copy has only in-frame clones and lacks some. That table supplies the V and J calls and clone size; D and trimming were determined from the DNA. This sample has approximately 200,000 clones, with 88% found just once. The TCR sequence derives from a man younger than 35 with active or convalescent COVID-19. The chain combines TRBV28 with TRBJ2-7, with 7 bases aligning to TRBD2. Sequenced material: peripheral blood. The CDR3 nucleotides are TGTGCCAGCAAGGGAGGGGTCCCGGACGAGCAGTACTTC. Translation: CASKGGVPDEQYF.